The 18 T cell receptor beta chains below come from one sample, sequenced in a study of memory CD4+ T cells and cytomegalovirus serostatus. Single viable CD3+CD4+CD8-CD45RO+ cells were sorted as the memory CD4+ T cells. Here immunoSEQ multiplex PCR was the method, and the copy in TCRdb shows in-frame clones only, minus some. This sample has tens of thousands of clones, with 60% to 80% found just once. The sample taken for sequencing was memory CD4+ T cells from blood. The source of these receptors is an adult in good health and CMV-seronegative.

The rearrangement uses TRBV11-2 and TRBJ2-5; D call uncertain. Germline CDR1 SGHAT, CDR2 FQNNGV. The CDR3 runs 15 residues. Trimming left V 5 bases short and J 5 bases short, with 18 bases between. The CDR3 region has the DNA TGTGCCAGCAGCCCAGGCGCTATGGTACAGGAGACCCAGTACTTC. Encoded protein: CASSPGAMVQETQYF.

V gene TRBV11-1 combines with J gene TRBJ1-3; D not certain. Germline V gives CDR1 SGHAT, CDR2 FQDESV (reference sequence). The ends were cut back, 2 bases at V and 4 bases at J, with 12 bases in the middle. The CDR3 extends over 15 amino acids. The CDR3 loop is CASSLLRSLGNTIYF. The CDR3 region has the DNA TGTGCCAGCAGCTTACTTAGGAGTCTAGGAAACACCATATATTTT. The full variable domain, completed using reference TRBV11-1 and TRBJ1-3, is EAEVAQSPRYKITEKSQAVAFWCDPISGHATLYWYRQILGQGPELLVQFQDESVVDDSQLPKDRFSAERLKGVDSTLKIQPAELGDSAMYLCASSLLRSLGNTIYFGEGSWLTVV.

V usage is TRBV11-1 and J usage is TRBJ2-7; D is perhaps TRBD2 (5 bases). The CDR3 is made up of 13 amino acids. Germline-derived CDR1 and CDR2 are SGHAT and FQDESV (reference sequence). V shed 5 bases and J shed 5 bases, with 13 bases lying between them. CDR3 coding DNA: TGTGCCAGCAGCGTCCCCCCCGGGAACGAGCAGTACTTC. This codes for CASSVPPGNEQYF.

The genes are TRBV6-1 and TRBJ1-1; 7 positions agree with TRBD1. CDR1 is MNHNS, CDR2 SASEGT, per germline. This CDR3 comprises 17 residues. V lost 4 bases, J lost 11 bases, and 22 bases stayed unmatched. The CDR3 sequence: CASSAIIGTALIMEAFF. The CDR3 DNA reads TGTGCCAGCAGTGCCATTATCGGGACAGCACTCATCATGGAGGCTTTCTTT.

J is TRBJ1-2 and V is TRBV5-1, with TRBD1 matching over 7 bases. The length of the CDR3 is 14 residues. The V gene's germline CDR1 is SGHRS and CDR2 YFSETQ. V lost 0 bases, J lost 3 bases, and 2 bases stayed unmatched. CDR3 residues: CASSLGDRDYGYTF. The CDR3, as DNA: TGCGCCAGCAGCTTGGGGGACAGAGACTATGGCTACACCTTC.

This clone was counted at least ten times. The rearrangement joins TRBV7-6 to TRBJ1-6; D is perhaps TRBD1 (6 bases). The CDR3 covers 16 residues. The V gene lost 2 bases and the J gene lost 10 bases, with 18 bases spanning the gap. Germline V lookup: CDR1 SGHVS, CDR2 FNYEAQ. The DNA of the CDR3 is TGTGCCAGCAGCTTAAGAGACAGGTTTAACGGGTCACCCCTCCACTTT. Translation gives CASSLRDRFNGSPLHF.

This clone was counted only a few times. The CDR3 is CASRGQGATGELFF. The CDR3 nucleotides read TGTGCCAGCAGAGGGCAGGGGGCCACCGGGGAGCTGTTTTTT. V and J are TRBV6-4 and TRBJ2-2, with 8 bases matching TRBD1. J was trimmed by 4 bases and V by 6 bases; bases with no gene match: 4. CDR1 is MRHNA and CDR2 is SNTAGT in the germline V gene. The CDR3 runs 14 residues.

The chain has TRBV18 and TRBJ1-1, with 8 bases lining up with TRBD1. Germline lookup yields CDR1 KGHSH and CDR2 LQKENI. Trimming at V came to 3 bases and at J to 3 bases, leaving 6 bases not matched to a gene. The CDR3 loop spans 15 amino acids. CDR3: CASSPQPGQDTEAFF. The CDR3 DNA reads TGTGCCAGCTCACCTCAACCGGGACAGGACACTGAAGCTTTCTTT.

The chain recombines TRBV6-1 with TRBJ1-2; possible D gene TRBD1, 6 bases. Germline V gene data show CDR1 as MNHNS and CDR2 as SASEGT. The CDR3 sequence is 13 residues long. V was trimmed by 4 bases and J by 7 bases, leaving 13 bases between them. CDR3: CASSAEQGLGYTF. For the CDR3, the DNA is TGTGCCAGCAGTGCGGAGCAGGGGCTTGGCTACACCTTC.

The chain links TRBV6-5 to TRBJ1-1; a weak D match, TRBD1 (5 bases). Looked up from germline, CDR1 is MNHEY and CDR2 is SVGAGI. This CDR3 spans 11 amino acids. Between the trimmed V and J ends, which lost 5 bases and 7 bases, there was a span of 8 bases. The CDR3 DNA reads TGTGCCAGCAGTCGACAGAATGAAGCTTTCTTT. Translating it yields CASSRQNEAFF.

Only a few counts were recorded for this clone. The chain links TRBV6-5 to TRBJ1-6, with D uncertain. The V end was cut by 2 bases, the J end by 8 bases, with 7 bases between. Germline assignment: CDR1 MNHEY and CDR2 SVGAGI. The CDR3 extends over 13 amino acids. The CDR3 protein is CASSYGEYSPLHF. CDR3 bases: TGTGCCAGCAGTTACGGGGAGTATTCACCCCTCCACTTT.

The CDR3: CASSLREGETQYF. The CDR3, as DNA: TGTGCCAGCAGCTTAAGGGAGGGAGAGACCCAGTACTTC. This sequence joins TRBV7-3 and TRBJ2-5; 7 bases fit TRBD2. J lost 4 bases, V lost 1 base, and 0 bases had no gene match. The CDR3 covers 13 residues. Germline V gene lookup returns CDR1 SGHTA and CDR2 FQGTGA.

The chain recombines TRBV10-1 with TRBJ2-3; no clear D. V was clipped by 3 bases and J by 2 bases, with 6 bases between them. Germline values: CDR1 WNHNN, CDR2 SYGVQD (reference sequence). CDR3 size: 13 residues. The CDR3 DNA sequence: TGCGCCAGCAGTGACAGGCACACAGATACGCAGTATTTT. Amino acid sequence: CASSDRHTDTQYF.

This sequence joins TRBV15 and TRBJ1-5; D not resolved. Trimming stripped 0 bases from V and 3 bases from J, with 6 bases between. This CDR3 spans 14 amino acids. Per germline, CDR1 LNHNV and CDR2 YYDKDF (reference sequence). The CDR3 loop reads CATSREHTNQPQHF. The CDR3 bases are TGTGCCACCAGCAGAGAACACACCAATCAGCCCCAGCATTTT.

This clone was observed a few times. The chain combines TRBV4-2 with TRBJ1-1, with D hard to call. V shed 0 bases and J shed 5 bases, with 7 bases lying between them. Looked up from germline, CDR1 is LGHNA and CDR2 is YNFKEQ. The CDR3 covers 13 residues. The CDR3 loop reads CASSQDYRTEAFF. DNA for the CDR3: TGTGCCAGCAGCCAAGATTATAGGACTGAAGCTTTCTTT.

The gene calls are TRBV2 and TRBJ1-1, with a possible D match to TRBD1 (6 bases). Germline values: CDR1 SNHLY, CDR2 FYNNEI. This CDR3 comprises 11 residues. The V gene lost 11 bases and the J gene lost 4 bases, with 11 bases spanning the gap. CDR3 region: CAGGAGTEAFF. The CDR3 bases are TGTGCCGGGGGGGCGGGCACTGAAGCTTTCTTT.

The chain combines TRBV5-6 with TRBJ2-3; TRBD1 is a possible D gene (6 bases). V was clipped by 3 bases and J by 6 bases, with 14 bases between them. Germline V gene lookup returns CDR1 SGHDT and CDR2 YYEEEE. This CDR3 spans 14 amino acids. This chain's CDR3 is CASSWGPRLDTQYF. The CDR3 nucleotides read TGTGCCAGCAGCTGGGGGCCTCGGTTGGATACGCAGTATTTT.

This sequence joins TRBV19 and TRBJ1-1; 8 bases are a match to TRBD1. V was pared by 7 bases and J by 1 base, with 14 bases of the junction left unmatched. The CDR3 extends over 17 amino acids. The germline gives CDR1 LNHDA, CDR2 SQIVND (reference sequence). This chain's CDR3 is CASTPGTGGGSNTEAFF. For the CDR3, the DNA is TGTGCCAGTACGCCCGGGACAGGCGGGGGTTCGAACACTGAAGCTTTCTTT. Using reference TRBV19 and TRBJ1-1 for the parts outside the CDR3, the full variable domain is DGGITQSPKYLFRKEGQNVTLSCEQNLNHDAMYWYRQDPGQGLRLIYYSQIVNDFQKGDIAEGYSVSREKKESFPLTVTSAQKNPTAFYLCASTPGTGGGSNTEAFFGQGTRLTVV.